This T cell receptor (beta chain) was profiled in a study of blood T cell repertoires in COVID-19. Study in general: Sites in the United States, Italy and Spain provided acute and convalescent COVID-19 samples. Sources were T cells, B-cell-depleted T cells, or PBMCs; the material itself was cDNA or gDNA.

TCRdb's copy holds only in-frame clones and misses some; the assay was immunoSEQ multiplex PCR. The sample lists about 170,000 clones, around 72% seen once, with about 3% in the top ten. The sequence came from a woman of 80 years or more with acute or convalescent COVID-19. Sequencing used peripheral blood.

In nucleotides, the CDR3 is TGTGCCAGCAGCTCACTAGCTTCGGAGACCCAGTACTTC. Protein product: CASSSLASETQYF. The chain combines TRBV7-2 with TRBJ2-5; D perhaps matches TRBD2 (6 bases). The CDR3 has 13 residues. Trimming removed 4 bases at V and 5 bases at J, with 11 bases between. Germline assignment: CDR1 SGHTA and CDR2 FQGNSA.